This T cell receptor (beta chain) was captured in a study of post-analysis software for immune sequencing data. Study details: Relapsing-remitting, secondary progressive and progressive-relapsing courses of multiple sclerosis were included. Study-wide findings and caveats: Strong co-clustering by F measure was seen for same-batch samples. Compared with controls, patients showed significantly lower normalized Chao1 diversity. Among roughly five TRBV segments more frequent in patients than controls were TRBV5-6, TRBV5-1 and TRBV20-1.

Prepared libraries of TCR beta cDNA carried unique molecular identifiers. The authors obtained roughly 500,000 cDNA molecules from around 0.96 to 9.9 million T cells. TCRdb re-called the PCR reads with MiXCR, one entry per CDR3 protein. The sample has roughly 200,000 distinct CDR3 sequences, roughly 28% seen once; the top ten hold roughly 3.5%. The V and J ends lost 6 bases and 3 bases, in that order; junction bases with no gene match: 8. The CDR3 consists of 15 residues. This clonotype was detected many times. Its matching antigen is unknown. Material for sequencing was blood. The J gene is TRBJ2-7, the V gene TRBV12-3 or TRBV12-4, with TRBD2 matching over 10 bases. This TCR was recovered from a girl aged 2-17 years with multiple sclerosis. In nucleotides, the CDR3 is TGTGCCAGCAGAGCCCCTAGCGGGAGAGACTACGAGCAGTACTTC. Translating gives CASRAPSGRDYEQYF.